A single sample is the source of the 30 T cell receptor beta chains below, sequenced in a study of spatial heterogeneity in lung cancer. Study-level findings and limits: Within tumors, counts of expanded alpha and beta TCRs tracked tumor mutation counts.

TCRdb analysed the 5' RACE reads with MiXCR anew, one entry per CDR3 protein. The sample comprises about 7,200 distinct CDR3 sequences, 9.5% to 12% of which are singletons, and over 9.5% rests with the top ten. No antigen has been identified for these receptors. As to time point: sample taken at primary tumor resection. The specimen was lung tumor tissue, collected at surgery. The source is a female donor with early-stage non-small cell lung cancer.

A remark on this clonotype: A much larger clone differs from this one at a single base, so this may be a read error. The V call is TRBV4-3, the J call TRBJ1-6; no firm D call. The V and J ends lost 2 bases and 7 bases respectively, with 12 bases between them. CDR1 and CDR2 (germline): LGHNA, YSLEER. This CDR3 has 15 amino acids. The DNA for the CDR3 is TGCGCCAGCAGCCAACCGGGAGAAAAAAATTCACCCCTCCACTTT. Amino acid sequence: CASSQPGEKNSPLHF.

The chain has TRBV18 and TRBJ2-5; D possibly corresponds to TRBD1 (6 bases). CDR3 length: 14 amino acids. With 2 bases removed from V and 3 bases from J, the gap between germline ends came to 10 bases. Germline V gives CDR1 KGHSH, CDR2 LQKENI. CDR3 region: CASSPGPGEETQYF. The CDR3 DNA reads TGTGCCAGCTCACCAGGCCCAGGGGAAGAGACCCAGTACTTC.

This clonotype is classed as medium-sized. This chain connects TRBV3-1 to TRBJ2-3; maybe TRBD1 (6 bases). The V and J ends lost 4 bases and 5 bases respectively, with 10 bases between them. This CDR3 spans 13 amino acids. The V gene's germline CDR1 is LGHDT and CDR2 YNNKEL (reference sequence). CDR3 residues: CASSPPGVDTQYF. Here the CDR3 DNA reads TGTGCCAGCAGCCCGCCAGGGGTAGATACGCAGTATTTT.

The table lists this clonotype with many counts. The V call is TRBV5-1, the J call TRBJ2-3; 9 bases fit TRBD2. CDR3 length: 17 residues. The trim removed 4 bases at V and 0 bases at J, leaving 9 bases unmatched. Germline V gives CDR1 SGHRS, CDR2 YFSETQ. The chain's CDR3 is CASSGGTSTYSTDTQYF. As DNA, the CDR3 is TGCGCCAGCAGCGGCGGGACTAGCACCTACAGCACAGATACGCAGTATTTT. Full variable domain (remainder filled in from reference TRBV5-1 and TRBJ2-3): KAGVTQTPRYLIKTRGQQVTLSCSPISGHRSVSWYQQTPGQGLQFLFEYFSETQRNKGNFPGRFSGRQFSNSRSEMNVSTLELGDSALYLCASSGGTSTYSTDTQYFGPGTRLTVL.

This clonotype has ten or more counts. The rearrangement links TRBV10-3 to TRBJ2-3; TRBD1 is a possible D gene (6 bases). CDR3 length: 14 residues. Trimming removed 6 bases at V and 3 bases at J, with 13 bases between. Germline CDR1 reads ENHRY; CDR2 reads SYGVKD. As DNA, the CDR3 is TGTGCCATCAGCCCAGGGGAGACGACAGATACGCAGTATTTT. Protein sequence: CAISPGETTDTQYF.

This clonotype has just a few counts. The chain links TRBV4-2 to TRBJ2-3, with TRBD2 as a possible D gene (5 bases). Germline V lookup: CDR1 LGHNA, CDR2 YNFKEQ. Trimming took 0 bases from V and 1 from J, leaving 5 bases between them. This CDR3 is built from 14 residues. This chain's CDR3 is CASSQERGTDTQYF. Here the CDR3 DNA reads TGTGCCAGCAGCCAAGAGAGGGGCACAGATACGCAGTATTTT.

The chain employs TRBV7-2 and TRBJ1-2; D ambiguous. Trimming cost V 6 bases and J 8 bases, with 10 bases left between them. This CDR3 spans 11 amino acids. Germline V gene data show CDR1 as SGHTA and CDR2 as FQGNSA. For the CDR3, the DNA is TGTGCCAGCAGAGAACGGGAGGGCTACACCTTC. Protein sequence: CASREREGYTF. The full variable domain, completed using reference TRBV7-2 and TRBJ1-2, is GAGVSQSPSNKVTEKGKDVELRCDPISGHTALYWYRQSLGQGLEFLIYFQGNSAPDKSGLPSDRFSAERTGGSVSTLTIQRTQQEDSAVYLCASREREGYTFGSGTRLTVV.

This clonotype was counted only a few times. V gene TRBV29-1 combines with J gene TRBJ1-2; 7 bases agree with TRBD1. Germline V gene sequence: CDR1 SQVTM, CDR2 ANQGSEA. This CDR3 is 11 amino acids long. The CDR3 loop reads CSVQGSNGYTF. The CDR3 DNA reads TGCAGTGTACAGGGGTCAAATGGCTACACCTTC.

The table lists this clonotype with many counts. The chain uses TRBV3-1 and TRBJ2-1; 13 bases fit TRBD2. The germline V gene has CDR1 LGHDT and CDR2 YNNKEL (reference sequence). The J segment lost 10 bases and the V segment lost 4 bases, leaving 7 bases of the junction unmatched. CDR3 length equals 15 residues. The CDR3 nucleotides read TGTGCCAGCAGCCTCCGACTAGCGGGGGGACGGGAGCAGTTCTTC. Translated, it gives CASSLRLAGGREQFF.

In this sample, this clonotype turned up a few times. The CDR3 DNA reads as TGCAGTGCTAGTACGGCCATAGTTGAGCAGTACTTC. Translating gives CSASTAIVEQYF. V and J are TRBV20-1 and TRBJ2-7; D unresolved. V lost 3 bases and J 7 bases, leaving 13 bases between the germline ends. Germline CDR1 reads DFQATT; CDR2 reads SNEGSKA (reference sequence). This CDR3 region has 12 residues.

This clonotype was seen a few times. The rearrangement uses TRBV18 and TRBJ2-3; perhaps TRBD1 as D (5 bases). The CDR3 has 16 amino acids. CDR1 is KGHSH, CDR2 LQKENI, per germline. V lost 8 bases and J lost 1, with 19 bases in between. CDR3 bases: TGTGCCAGCCGTGATCCGTTGGGGCTAGGCACAGATACGCAGTATTTT. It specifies CASRDPLGLGTDTQYF.

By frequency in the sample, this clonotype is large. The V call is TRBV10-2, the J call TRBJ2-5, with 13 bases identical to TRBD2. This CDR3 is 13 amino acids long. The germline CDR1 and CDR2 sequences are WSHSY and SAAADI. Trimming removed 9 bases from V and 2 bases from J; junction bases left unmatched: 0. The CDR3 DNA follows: TGCGCCAGACTAGCGGGGGGGCAAGAGACCCAGTACTTC. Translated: CARLAGGQETQYF.

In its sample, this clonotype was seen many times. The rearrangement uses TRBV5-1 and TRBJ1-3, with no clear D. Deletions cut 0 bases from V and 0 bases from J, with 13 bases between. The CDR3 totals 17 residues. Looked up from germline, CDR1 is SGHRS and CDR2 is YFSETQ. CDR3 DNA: TGCGCCAGCAGCTTGGCCCCCGGGTGGGCCTCTGGAAACACCATATATTTT. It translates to CASSLAPGWASGNTIYF.

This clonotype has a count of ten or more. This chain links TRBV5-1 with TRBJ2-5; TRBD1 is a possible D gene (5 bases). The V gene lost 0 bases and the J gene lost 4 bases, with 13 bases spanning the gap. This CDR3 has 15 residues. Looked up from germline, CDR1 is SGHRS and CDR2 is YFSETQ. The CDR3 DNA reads TGCGCCAGCAGCTTGGTAGCTCCAGGGTCAGAGACCCAGTACTTC. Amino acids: CASSLVAPGSETQYF.

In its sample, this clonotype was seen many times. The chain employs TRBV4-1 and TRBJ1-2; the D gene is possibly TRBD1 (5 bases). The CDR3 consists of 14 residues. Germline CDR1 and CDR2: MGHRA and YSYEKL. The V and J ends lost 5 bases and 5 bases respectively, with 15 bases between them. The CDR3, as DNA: TGCGCCAGCAGCACGGGACCTAGAGAGTATGGCTACACCTTC. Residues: CASSTGPREYGYTF.

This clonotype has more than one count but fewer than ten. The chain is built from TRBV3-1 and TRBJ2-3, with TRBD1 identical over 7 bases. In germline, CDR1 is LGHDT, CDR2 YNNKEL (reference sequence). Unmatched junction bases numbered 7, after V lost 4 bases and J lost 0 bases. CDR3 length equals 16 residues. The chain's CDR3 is CASSLWDRSSTDTQYF. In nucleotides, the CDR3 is TGTGCCAGCAGCCTTTGGGACAGATCTAGCACAGATACGCAGTATTTT.

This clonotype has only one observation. Here the CDR3 reads CASKTGTYGYTF. The CDR3 nucleotides read TGTGCCAGCAAGACAGGGACTTATGGCTACACCTTC. V gene TRBV6-2 or TRBV6-3 combines with J gene TRBJ1-2; 7 bases match TRBD1. The CDR3 loop spans 12 amino acids. The germline V gene has CDR1 MNHEY and CDR2 SVGEGT. The V gene end was trimmed by 7 bases and the J gene end by 5 bases; junction bases not matched to a gene: 4.

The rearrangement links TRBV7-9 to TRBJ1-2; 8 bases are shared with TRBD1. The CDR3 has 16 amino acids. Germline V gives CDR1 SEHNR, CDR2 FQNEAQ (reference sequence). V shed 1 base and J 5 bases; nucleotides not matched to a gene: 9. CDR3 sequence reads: CASSLVAGGAWYGYTF. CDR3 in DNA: TGTGCCAGCAGCTTAGTCGCAGGGGGCGCTTGGTATGGCTACACCTTC.

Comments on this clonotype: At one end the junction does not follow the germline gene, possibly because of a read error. As DNA, the CDR3 is TGTGCCAGCACTTACCGAAGGGAACAGGCACCCTATGGCTACACCTTC. Protein: CASTYRREQAPYGYTF. The chain employs TRBV6-5 and TRBJ1-2; D possibly corresponds to TRBD1 (5 bases). In germline, CDR1 is MNHEY, CDR2 SVGAGI. The CDR3 has 16 residues.

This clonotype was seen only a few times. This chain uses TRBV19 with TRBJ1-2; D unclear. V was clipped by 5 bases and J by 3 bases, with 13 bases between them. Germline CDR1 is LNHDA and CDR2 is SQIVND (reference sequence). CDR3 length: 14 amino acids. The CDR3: CASSWSALDYGYTF. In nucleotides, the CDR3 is TGTGCCAGTAGTTGGTCAGCTCTCGACTATGGCTACACCTTC.

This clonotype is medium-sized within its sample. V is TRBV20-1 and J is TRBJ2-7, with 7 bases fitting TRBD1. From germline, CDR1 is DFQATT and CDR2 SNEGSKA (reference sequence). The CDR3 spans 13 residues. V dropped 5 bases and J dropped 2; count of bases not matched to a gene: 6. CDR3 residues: CSAERDRTYEQYF. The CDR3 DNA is TGCAGTGCTGAACGGGACAGAACCTACGAGCAGTACTTC.

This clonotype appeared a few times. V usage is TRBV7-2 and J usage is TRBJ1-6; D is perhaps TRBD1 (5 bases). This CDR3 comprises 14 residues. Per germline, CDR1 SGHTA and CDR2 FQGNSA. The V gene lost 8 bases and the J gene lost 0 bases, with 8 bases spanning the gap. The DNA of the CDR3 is TGTGCCAGCGCGGGGGACTCCTATAATTCACCCCTCCACTTT. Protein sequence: CASAGDSYNSPLHF.

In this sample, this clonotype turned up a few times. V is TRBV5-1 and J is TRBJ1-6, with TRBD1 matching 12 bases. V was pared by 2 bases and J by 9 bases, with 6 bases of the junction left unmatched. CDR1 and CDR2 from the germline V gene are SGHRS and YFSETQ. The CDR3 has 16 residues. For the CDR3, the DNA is TGCGCCAGCAGCTTAGAGGGACAGGGGGCGGCTTCACCCCTCCACTTT. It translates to CASSLEGQGAASPLHF.

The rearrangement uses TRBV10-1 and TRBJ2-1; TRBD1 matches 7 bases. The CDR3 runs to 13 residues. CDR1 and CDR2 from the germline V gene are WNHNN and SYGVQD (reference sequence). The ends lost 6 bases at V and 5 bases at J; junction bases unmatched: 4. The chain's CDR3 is CASSSQGDNEQFF. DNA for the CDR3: TGCGCCAGCAGCTCTCAGGGGGACAATGAGCAGTTCTTC.

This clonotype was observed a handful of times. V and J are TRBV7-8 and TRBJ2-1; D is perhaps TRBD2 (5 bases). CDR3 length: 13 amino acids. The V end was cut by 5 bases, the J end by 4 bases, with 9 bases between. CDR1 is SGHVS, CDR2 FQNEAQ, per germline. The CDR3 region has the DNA TGTGCCAGCAGCCGGAGGAATTACAATGAGCAGTTCTTC. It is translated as CASSRRNYNEQFF. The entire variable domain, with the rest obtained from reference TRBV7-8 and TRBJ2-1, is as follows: GAGVSQSPRYKVAKRGQDVALRCDPISGHVSLFWYQQALGQGPEFLTYFQNEAQLDKSGLPSDRFFAERPEGSVSTLKIQRTQQEDSAVYLCASSRRNYNEQFFGPGTRLTVL.

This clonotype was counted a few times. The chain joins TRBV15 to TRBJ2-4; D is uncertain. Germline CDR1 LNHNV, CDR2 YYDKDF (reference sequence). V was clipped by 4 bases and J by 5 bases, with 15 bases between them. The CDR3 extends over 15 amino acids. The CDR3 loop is CATSKRADGQNIQYF. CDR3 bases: TGTGCCACCAGCAAACGGGCCGATGGGCAAAACATTCAGTACTTC.

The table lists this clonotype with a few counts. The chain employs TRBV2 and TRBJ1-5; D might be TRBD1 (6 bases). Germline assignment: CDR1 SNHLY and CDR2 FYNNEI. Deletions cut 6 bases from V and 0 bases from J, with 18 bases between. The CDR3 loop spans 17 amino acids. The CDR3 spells CASRKGQTSYSNQPQHF. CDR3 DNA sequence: TGTGCCAGCAGGAAAGGACAGACCAGTTATAGCAATCAGCCCCAGCATTTT.

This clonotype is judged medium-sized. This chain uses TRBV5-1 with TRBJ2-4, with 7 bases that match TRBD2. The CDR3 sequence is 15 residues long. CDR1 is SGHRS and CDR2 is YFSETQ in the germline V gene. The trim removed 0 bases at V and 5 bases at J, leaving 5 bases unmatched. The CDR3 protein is CASSLGTRSQNIQYF. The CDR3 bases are TGCGCCAGCAGCTTGGGGACTAGGTCCCAAAACATTCAGTACTTC.

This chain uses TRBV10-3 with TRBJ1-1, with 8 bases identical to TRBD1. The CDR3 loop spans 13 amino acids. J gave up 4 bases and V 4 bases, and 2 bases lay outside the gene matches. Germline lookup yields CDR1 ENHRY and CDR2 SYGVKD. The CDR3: CAISAQGATEAFF. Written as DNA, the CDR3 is TGTGCCATCAGTGCGCAGGGGGCCACTGAAGCTTTCTTT.

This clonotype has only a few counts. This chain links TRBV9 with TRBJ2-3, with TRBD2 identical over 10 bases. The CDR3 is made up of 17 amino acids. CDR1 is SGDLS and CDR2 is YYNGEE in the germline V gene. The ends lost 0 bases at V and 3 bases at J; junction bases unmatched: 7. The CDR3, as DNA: TGTGCCAGCAGCGTAGAGGGAGGGGGACTAGCGACAGATACGCAGTATTTT. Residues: CASSVEGGGLATDTQYF. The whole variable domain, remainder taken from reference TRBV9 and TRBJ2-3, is DSGVTQTPKHLITATGQRVTLRCSPRSGDLSVYWYQQSLDQGLQFLIQYYNGEERAKGNILERFSAQQFPDLHSELNLSSLELGDSALYFCASSVEGGGLATDTQYFGPGTRLTVL.